This T cell receptor beta chain was observed in a study of blood T cell repertoires in COVID-19. Generated by immunoSEQ multiplex PCR, the TCRdb table keeps only in-frame clones and is missing some. In the table there are 190,000 or so clones, less than 85% of which are singletons. There are 13 residues in the CDR3. The germline CDR1 and CDR2 sequences are LGHDT and YNNKEL (reference sequence). Trimming took off 0 bases at V and 9 bases at J, with 9 bases between the two ends. The source material was PBMCs or T cells enriched from blood (not recorded which). The source is a man aged 40-49 years who had recovered from COVID-19. This rearrangement joins TRBV3-1 (or the pseudogene TRBV3-2) to TRBJ2-1; the D is unclear. The CDR3 DNA reads TGTGCCAGCAGCCAAGACGGTAGCCGTGAGCAGTTCTTC. Protein product: CASSQDGSREQFF.